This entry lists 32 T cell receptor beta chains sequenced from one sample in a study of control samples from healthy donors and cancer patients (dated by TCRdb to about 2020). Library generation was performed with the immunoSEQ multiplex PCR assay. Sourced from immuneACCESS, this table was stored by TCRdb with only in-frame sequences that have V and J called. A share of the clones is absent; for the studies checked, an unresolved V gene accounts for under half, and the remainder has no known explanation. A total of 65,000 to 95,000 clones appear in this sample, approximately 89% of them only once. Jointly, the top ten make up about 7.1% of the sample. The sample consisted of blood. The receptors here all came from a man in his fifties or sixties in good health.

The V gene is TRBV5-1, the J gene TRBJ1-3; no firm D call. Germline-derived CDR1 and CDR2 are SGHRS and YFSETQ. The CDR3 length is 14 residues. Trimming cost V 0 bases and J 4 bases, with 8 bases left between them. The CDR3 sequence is CASSLGGIGNTIYF. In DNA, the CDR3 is TGCGCCAGCAGCTTGGGAGGGATCGGAAACACCATATATTTT.

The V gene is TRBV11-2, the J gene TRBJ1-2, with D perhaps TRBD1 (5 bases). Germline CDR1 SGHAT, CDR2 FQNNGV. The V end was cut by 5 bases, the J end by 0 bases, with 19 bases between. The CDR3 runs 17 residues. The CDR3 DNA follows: TGTGCCAGCAGCCGTGGGGGGAGAGAACTTACTAACTATGGCTACACCTTC. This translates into CASSRGGRELTNYGYTF.

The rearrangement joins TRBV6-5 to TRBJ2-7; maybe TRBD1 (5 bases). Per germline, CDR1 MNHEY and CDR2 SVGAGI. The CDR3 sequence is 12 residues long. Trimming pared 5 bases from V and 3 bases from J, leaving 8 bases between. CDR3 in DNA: TGTGCCAGCAGTCAGGGTGGCTACGAGCAGTACTTC. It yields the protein CASSQGGYEQYF.

As DNA, the CDR3 is TGTGCCAGCAGCCCCTTTGGACCACCCCTCCACTTT. Encoded protein: CASSPFGPPLHF. The chain couples TRBV14 to TRBJ1-6, with D unresolved. Germline-derived CDR1 and CDR2 are SGHDN and FVKESK. The CDR3 runs to 12 residues. V was pared by 4 bases and J by 11 bases, with 9 bases between. The full variable domain, rest sourced from reference TRBV14 and TRBJ1-6, is EAGVTQFPSHSVIEKGQTVTLRCDPISGHDNLYWYRRVMGKEIKFLLHFVKESKQDESGMPNNRFLAERTGGTYSTLKVQPAELEDSGVYFCASSPFGPPLHFGNGTRLTVT.

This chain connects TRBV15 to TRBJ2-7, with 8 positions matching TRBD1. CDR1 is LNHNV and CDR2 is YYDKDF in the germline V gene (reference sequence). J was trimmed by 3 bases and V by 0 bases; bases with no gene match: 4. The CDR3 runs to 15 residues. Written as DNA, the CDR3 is TGTGCCACCAGCAGAGATCGTACAGGGGGCTACGAGCAGTACTTC. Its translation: CATSRDRTGGYEQYF.

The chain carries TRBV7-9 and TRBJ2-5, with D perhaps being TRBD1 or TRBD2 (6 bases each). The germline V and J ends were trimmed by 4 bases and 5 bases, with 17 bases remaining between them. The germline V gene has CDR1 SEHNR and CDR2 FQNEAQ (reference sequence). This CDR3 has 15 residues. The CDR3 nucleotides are TGTGCCAGCAGCTCAACCGGGGGCCGAGAGGAGACCCAGTACTTC. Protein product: CASSSTGGREETQYF.

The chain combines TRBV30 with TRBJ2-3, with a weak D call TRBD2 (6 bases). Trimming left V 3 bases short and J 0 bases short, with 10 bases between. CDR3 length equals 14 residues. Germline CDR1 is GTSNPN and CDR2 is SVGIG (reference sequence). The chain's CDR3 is CAWRASGSTDTQYF. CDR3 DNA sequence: TGTGCCTGGAGAGCGAGCGGGAGCACAGATACGCAGTATTTT. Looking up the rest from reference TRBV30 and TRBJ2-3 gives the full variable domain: SQTIHQWPATLVQPVGSPLSLECTVEGTSNPNLYWYRQAAGRGLQLLFYSVGIGQISSEVPQNLSASRPQDRQFILSSKKLLLSDSGFYLCAWRASGSTDTQYFGPGTRLTVL.

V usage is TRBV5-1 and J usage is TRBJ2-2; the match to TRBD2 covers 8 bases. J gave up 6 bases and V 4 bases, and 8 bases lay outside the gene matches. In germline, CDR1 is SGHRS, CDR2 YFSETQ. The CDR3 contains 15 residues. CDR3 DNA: TGCGCCAGCAGCGTTCAACTAGCGGCGGCCGGGGAGCTGTTTTTT. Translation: CASSVQLAAAGELFF.

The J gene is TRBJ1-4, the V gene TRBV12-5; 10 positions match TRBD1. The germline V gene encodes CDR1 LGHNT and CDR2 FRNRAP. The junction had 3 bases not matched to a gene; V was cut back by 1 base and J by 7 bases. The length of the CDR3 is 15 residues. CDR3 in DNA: TGTGCTAGTGGTTTGGCGACAGGGGGCCGTGAAAAACTGTTTTTT. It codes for CASGLATGGREKLFF.

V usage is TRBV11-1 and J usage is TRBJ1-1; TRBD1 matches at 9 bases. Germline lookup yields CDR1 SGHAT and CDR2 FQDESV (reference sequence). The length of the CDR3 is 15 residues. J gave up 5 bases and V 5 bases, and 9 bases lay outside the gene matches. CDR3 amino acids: CASSPRTGEDTEAFF. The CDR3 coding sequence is TGTGCCAGCAGCCCGCGGACAGGGGAAGATACTGAAGCTTTCTTT.

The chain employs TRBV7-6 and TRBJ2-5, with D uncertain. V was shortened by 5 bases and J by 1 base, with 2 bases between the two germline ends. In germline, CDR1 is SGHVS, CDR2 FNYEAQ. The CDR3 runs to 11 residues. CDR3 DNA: TGTGCCAGCAGCGGCCAAGAGACCCAGTACTTC. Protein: CASSGQETQYF.

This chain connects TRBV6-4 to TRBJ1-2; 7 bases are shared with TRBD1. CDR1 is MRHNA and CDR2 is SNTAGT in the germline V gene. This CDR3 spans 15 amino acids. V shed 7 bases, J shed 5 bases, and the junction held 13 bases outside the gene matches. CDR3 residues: CASKYLPQGGYGYTF. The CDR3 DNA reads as TGTGCCAGCAAATACCTACCCCAGGGGGGGTATGGCTACACCTTC.

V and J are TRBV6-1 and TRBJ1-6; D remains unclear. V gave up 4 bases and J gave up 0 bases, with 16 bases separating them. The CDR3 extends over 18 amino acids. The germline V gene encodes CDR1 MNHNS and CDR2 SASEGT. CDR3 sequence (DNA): TGTGCCAGCAGTGGTGGTGGTGCCCCGCGCTCCTATAATTCACCCCTCCACTTT. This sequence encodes CASSGGGAPRSYNSPLHF.

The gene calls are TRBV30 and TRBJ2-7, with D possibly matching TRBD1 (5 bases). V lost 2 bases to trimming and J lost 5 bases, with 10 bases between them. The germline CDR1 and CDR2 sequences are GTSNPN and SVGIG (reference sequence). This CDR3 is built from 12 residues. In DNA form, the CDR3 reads TGTGCCTGGAGTCCCCAGGGTGACGAGCAGTACTTC. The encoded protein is CAWSPQGDEQYF.

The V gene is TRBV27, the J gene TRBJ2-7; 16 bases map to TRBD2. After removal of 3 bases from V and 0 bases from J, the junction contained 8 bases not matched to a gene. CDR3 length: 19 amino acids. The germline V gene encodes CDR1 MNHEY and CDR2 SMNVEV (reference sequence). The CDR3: CASSFLPGLAGGFSYEQYF. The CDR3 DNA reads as TGTGCCAGCAGTTTCTTACCGGGACTAGCGGGGGGGTTCTCCTACGAGCAGTACTTC.

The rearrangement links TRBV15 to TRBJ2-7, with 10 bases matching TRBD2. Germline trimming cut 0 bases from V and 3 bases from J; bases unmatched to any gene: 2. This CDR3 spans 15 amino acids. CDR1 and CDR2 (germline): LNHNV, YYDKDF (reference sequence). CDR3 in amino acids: CATSREPSGGYEQYF. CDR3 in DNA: TGTGCCACCAGCAGAGAGCCTAGCGGGGGCTACGAGCAGTACTTC.

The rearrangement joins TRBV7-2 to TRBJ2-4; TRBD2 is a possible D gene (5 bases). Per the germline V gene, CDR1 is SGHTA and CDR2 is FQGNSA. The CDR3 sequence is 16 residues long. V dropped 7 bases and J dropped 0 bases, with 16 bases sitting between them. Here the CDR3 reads CASKLSPGLAKNIQYF. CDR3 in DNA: TGTGCCAGCAAGCTTTCCCCGGGATTAGCCAAAAACATTCAGTACTTC. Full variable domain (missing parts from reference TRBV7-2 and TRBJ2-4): GAGVSQSPSNKVTEKGKDVELRCDPISGHTALYWYRQSLGQGLEFLIYFQGNSAPDKSGLPSDRFSAERTGGSVSTLTIQRTQQEDSAVYLCASKLSPGLAKNIQYFGAGTRLSVL.

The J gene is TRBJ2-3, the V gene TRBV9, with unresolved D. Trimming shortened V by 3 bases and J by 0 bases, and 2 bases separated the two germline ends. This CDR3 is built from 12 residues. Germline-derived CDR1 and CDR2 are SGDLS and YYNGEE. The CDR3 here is CASSGSTDTQYF. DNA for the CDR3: TGTGCCAGCAGCGGTAGCACAGATACGCAGTATTTT.

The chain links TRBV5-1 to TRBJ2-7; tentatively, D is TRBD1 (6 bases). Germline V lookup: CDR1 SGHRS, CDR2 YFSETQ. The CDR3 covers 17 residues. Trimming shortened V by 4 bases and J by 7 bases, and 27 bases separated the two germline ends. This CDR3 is CASSPWGPGQWSFEQYF. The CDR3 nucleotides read TGCGCCAGCAGCCCCTGGGGGCCGGGACAATGGTCGTTTGAGCAGTACTTC.

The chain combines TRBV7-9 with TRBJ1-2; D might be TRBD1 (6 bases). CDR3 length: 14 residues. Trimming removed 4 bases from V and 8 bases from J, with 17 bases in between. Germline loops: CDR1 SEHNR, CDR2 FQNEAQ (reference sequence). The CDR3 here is CASSSQAGGHGYTF. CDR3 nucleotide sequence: TGTGCCAGCAGCTCACAGGCCGGGGGGCACGGCTACACCTTC.

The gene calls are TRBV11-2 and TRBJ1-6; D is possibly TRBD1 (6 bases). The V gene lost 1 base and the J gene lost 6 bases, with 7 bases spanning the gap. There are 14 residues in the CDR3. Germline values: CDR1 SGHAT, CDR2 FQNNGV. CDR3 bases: TGTGCCAGCAGCTTAGGGGGGCCTAATTCACCCCTCCACTTT. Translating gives CASSLGGPNSPLHF. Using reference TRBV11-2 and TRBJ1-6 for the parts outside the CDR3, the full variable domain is EAGVAQSPRYKIIEKRQSVAFWCNPISGHATLYWYQQILGQGPKLLIQFQNNGVVDDSQLPKDRFSAERLKGVDSTLKIQPAKLEDSAVYLCASSLGGPNSPLHFGNGTRLTVT.

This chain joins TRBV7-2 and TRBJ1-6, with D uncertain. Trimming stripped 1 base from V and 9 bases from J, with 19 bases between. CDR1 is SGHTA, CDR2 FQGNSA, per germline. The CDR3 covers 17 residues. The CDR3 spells CASSLVTVLDVSSPLHF. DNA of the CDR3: TGTGCCAGCAGCTTAGTGACGGTCCTGGATGTTAGTTCACCCCTCCACTTT.

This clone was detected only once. The CDR3 sequence is CASSTSGQGNYGYTF. CDR3 in DNA: TGCGCCAGCAGCACGAGTGGTCAGGGGAACTATGGCTACACCTTC. The rearrangement joins TRBV5-1 to TRBJ1-2; weak D call: TRBD1 (6 bases). With 4 bases removed from V and 2 bases from J, the gap between germline ends came to 15 bases. The CDR3 consists of 15 residues. Germline V lookup: CDR1 SGHRS, CDR2 YFSETQ.

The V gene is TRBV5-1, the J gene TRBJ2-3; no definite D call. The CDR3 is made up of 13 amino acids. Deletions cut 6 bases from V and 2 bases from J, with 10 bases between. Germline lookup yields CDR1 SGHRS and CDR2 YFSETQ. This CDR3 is CASKAGATDTQYF. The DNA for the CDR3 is TGCGCCAGCAAGGCAGGCGCCACAGATACGCAGTATTTT.

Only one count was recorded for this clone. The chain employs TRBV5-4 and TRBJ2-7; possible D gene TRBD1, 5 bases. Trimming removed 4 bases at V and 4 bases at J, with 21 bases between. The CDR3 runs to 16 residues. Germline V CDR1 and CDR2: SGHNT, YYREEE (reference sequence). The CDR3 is CASSRAQAGFRYEQYF. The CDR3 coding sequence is TGTGCCAGCAGCCGGGCTCAGGCAGGGTTTAGGTACGAGCAGTACTTC.

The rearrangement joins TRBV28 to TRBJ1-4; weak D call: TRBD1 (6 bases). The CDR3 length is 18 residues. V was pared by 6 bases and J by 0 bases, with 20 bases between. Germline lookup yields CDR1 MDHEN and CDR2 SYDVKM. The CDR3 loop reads CASSPWNKGVTTNEKLFF. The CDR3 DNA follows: TGTGCCAGCAGCCCTTGGAACAAGGGGGTGACAACTAATGAAAAACTGTTTTTT.

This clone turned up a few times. The CDR3: CASSFRGPYGYTF. The CDR3 DNA is TGTGCCAGCAGTTTCAGGGGACCCTATGGCTACACCTTC. This rearrangement joins TRBV27 to TRBJ1-2; TRBD1 is a possible D gene (6 bases). This CDR3 has 13 residues. In germline, CDR1 is MNHEY, CDR2 SMNVEV (reference sequence). With 3 bases removed from V and 4 bases from J, the gap between germline ends came to 9 bases.

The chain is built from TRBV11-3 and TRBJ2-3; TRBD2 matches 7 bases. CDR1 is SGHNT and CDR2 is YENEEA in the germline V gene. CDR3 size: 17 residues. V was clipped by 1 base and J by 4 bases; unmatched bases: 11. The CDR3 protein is CASSLVGLPLGADTQYF. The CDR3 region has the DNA TGTGCCAGCAGCTTAGTGGGACTACCGCTAGGGGCAGATACGCAGTATTTT.

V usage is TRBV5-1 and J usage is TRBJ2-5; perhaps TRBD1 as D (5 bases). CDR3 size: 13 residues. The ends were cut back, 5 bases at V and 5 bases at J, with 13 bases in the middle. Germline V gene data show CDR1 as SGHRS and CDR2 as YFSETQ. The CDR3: CASSTTWGETQYF. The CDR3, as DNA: TGCGCCAGCAGTACAACGTGGGGCGAGACCCAGTACTTC.

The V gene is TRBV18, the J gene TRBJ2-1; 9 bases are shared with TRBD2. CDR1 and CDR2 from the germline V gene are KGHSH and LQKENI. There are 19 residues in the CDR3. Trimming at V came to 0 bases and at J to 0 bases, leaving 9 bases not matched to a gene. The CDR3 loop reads CASSPPGLAIPSSYNEQFF. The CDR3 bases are TGTGCCAGCTCACCACCGGGACTAGCCATTCCGAGCTCCTACAATGAGCAGTTCTTC.

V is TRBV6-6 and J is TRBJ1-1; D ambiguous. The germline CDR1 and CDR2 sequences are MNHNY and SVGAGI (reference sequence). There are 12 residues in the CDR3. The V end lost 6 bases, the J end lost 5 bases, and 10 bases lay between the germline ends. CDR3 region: CASRPHKTEAFF. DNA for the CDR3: TGTGCCAGCAGACCCCATAAAACTGAAGCTTTCTTT.

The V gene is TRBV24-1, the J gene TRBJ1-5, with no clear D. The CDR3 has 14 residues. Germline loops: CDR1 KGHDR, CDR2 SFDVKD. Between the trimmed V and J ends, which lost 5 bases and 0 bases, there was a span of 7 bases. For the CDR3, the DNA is TGTGCCACCAGTGCCCATACTAGCAATCAGCCCCAGCATTTT. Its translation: CATSAHTSNQPQHF.